Shown below are 19 T cell receptor beta chains from a single sample sequenced in a study of graft-versus-host responses after intestinal transplantation (dated by TCRdb to the early 2020s). Preparation of the library involved the immunoSEQ multiplex PCR assay. What TCRdb holds here is the immuneACCESS table cut down to in-frame rearrangements. Part of the clones is not present; checked against another copy, under half of the missing clones reflect an unresolved V gene, and the others are unexplained. This sample holds roughly 99,000 clones; more than 70% were observed only once. Under 1.5% of the sample rests with the top ten. Sequencing was performed on PBMCs, taken 255 days after intestinal transplant. These receptors all come from a human patient who received an intestinal transplant, so some T cells may come from the graft donor.

As to this clone: Other DNA sequences within the sample encode an identical CDR3. The chain links TRBV5-1 to TRBJ2-1; TRBD2 agrees at 10 bases. Germline V CDR1 and CDR2: SGHRS, YFSETQ. The CDR3 has 15 amino acids. Trimming removed 3 bases from V and 4 bases from J; junction bases left unmatched: 4. As DNA, the CDR3 is TGCGCCAGCAGCTCCGTAGCGGGGGGATACAATGAGCAGTTCTTC. Translating gives CASSSVAGGYNEQFF. Combining the CDR3 with reference TRBV5-1 and TRBJ2-1 gives the whole variable domain KAGVTQTPRYLIKTRGQQVTLSCSPISGHRSVSWYQQTPGQGLQFLFEYFSETQRNKGNFPGRFSGRQFSNSRSEMNVSTLELGDSALYLCASSSVAGGYNEQFFGPGTRLTVL.

DNA for the CDR3: TGTGCCAGCAGTCCCTCGTTAGGGGGCGCGTACAATCAGCCCCAGCATTTT. Protein sequence: CASSPSLGGAYNQPQHF. This chain joins TRBV28 and TRBJ1-5; 7 bases agree with TRBD1. This CDR3 spans 17 amino acids. CDR1 MDHEN and CDR2 SYDVKM come from the germline V gene. V shed 5 bases, J shed 3 bases, and the junction held 13 bases outside the gene matches.

In DNA, the CDR3 is TGTGCCAGCAGTTACCTTCAGGGGGAGGGCTACACCTTC. This encodes CASSYLQGEGYTF. The chain employs TRBV6-5 and TRBJ1-2, with 7 bases lining up with TRBD1. Trimming took 2 bases from V and 8 from J; bases not matched to a gene: 5. CDR1 and CDR2 (germline): MNHEY, SVGAGI. The CDR3 is 13 residues long.

V gene TRBV29-1 combines with J gene TRBJ1-1; D uncertain. The germline V and J ends were trimmed by 3 bases and 5 bases, with 10 bases remaining between them. CDR3 length equals 12 residues. In germline, CDR1 is SQVTM, CDR2 ANQGSEA. CDR3 bases: TGCAGCGTTGAGGGCAGAAGGACTGAAGCTTTCTTT. It yields the protein CSVEGRRTEAFF.

The V and J genes are TRBV29-1 and TRBJ2-1; no clear D gene. V lost 3 bases to trimming and J lost 2 bases, with 11 bases between them. Germline assignment: CDR1 SQVTM and CDR2 ANQGSEA. The CDR3 has 14 amino acids. In DNA form, the CDR3 reads TGCAGCGTTGAGAGTCAGGACCCCTACAATGAGCAGTTCTTC. It encodes CSVESQDPYNEQFF.

This chain connects TRBV9 to TRBJ2-2, with 7 bases fitting TRBD1. This CDR3 comprises 16 residues. Germline CDR1 is SGDLS and CDR2 is YYNGEE. Losses at the gene ends were 1 base for V and 1 base for J; bases not matched to a gene: 4. CDR3 region: CASSVSGQLNTGELFF. The CDR3 DNA is TGTGCCAGCAGCGTATCGGGACAGCTGAACACCGGGGAGCTGTTTTTT.

The chain is built from TRBV7-3 and TRBJ2-3, with TRBD2 matching 16 bases. The junction had 5 bases not matched to a gene; V was cut back by 5 bases and J by 9 bases. Germline-derived CDR1 and CDR2 are SGHTA and FQGTGA. This CDR3 comprises 15 residues. This CDR3 is CASSPGTSGGATQYF. The CDR3 DNA reads as TGTGCCAGCAGCCCCGGGACTAGCGGGGGGGCAACGCAGTATTTT.

The chain recombines TRBV19 with TRBJ2-5; 8 nucleotides agree with TRBD2. V shed 3 bases, J shed 1 base, and the junction held 7 bases outside the gene matches. This CDR3 has 16 amino acids. Per the germline V gene, CDR1 is LNHDA and CDR2 is SQIVND (reference sequence). The CDR3 region is CASSMISGNPQETQYF. The CDR3 nucleotides read TGTGCCAGTAGTATGATTAGCGGGAACCCCCAAGAGACCCAGTACTTC.

The chain is built from TRBV6-5 and TRBJ1-4, with 9 bases aligning to TRBD1. Germline CDR1 and CDR2: MNHEY and SVGAGI. The length of the CDR3 is 14 residues. With 9 bases clipped from V and 13 bases from J, the junction kept 15 bases outside the gene matches. CDR3 sequence reads: CASKNLRQGVPLFF. The CDR3 region has the DNA TGTGCCAGTAAAAACCTCCGACAGGGGGTTCCACTGTTTTTT.

The rearrangement links TRBV9 to TRBJ2-5, with D perhaps matching TRBD2 (7 bases). The CDR3 is 16 residues long. V lost 3 bases and J 5 bases, leaving 20 bases between the germline ends. Germline CDR1 and CDR2: SGDLS and YYNGEE. In DNA form, the CDR3 reads TGTGCCAGCAGCGGTCACGCGAGGGGGGGCCTGGAGACCCAGTACTTC. The encoded protein is CASSGHARGGLETQYF.

In this sample, this clone turned up a few times. V is TRBV4-3 and J is TRBJ1-4; D not resolved. Trimming cost V 0 bases and J 7 bases, with 15 bases left between them. The V gene's germline CDR1 is LGHNA and CDR2 YSLEER. The CDR3 loop spans 16 amino acids. The CDR3 protein is CASSQDGGQLVEKLFF. In DNA form, the CDR3 reads TGCGCCAGCAGCCAAGATGGAGGGCAGTTAGTTGAAAAACTGTTTTTT.

This clone was recorded a few times. The chain links TRBV7-8 to TRBJ1-1, with D uncertain. The germline V gene has CDR1 SGHVS and CDR2 FQNEAQ. Trimming removed 0 bases from V and 3 bases from J, with 11 bases in between. The CDR3 consists of 15 residues. This CDR3 reads CASSLARVGDTEAFF. The DNA for the CDR3 is TGTGCCAGCAGCTTAGCAAGGGTAGGAGACACTGAAGCTTTCTTT.

This chain connects TRBV18 to TRBJ2-7; D not resolved. Germline CDR1 reads KGHSH; CDR2 reads LQKENI. Trimming stripped 3 bases from V and 6 bases from J, with 12 bases between. CDR3 size: 13 residues. The chain's CDR3 is CASSPMPWAEQYF. CDR3 coding DNA: TGTGCCAGCTCACCGATGCCTTGGGCCGAGCAGTACTTC. Full variable domain (rest looked up from reference TRBV18 and TRBJ2-7): NAGVMQNPRHLVRRRGQEARLRCSPMKGHSHVYWYRQLPEEGLKFMVYLQKENIIDESGMPKERFSAEFPKEGPSILRIQQVVRGDSAAYFCASSPMPWAEQYFGPGTRLTVT.

The V call is TRBV5-1, the J call TRBJ2-5, with 9 bases fitting TRBD2. Germline-derived CDR1 and CDR2 are SGHRS and YFSETQ. The trim removed 4 bases at V and 0 bases at J, leaving 7 bases unmatched. The CDR3 is made up of 16 amino acids. Here the CDR3 DNA reads TGCGCCAGCAGCCTAATCAGCGGGAGGAACCAAGAGACCCAGTACTTC. Its protein product is CASSLISGRNQETQYF.

This CDR3 reads CASSASLPGPTNTGELFF. CDR3 nucleotides: TGTGCCAGCAGTGCCTCCCTGCCGGGACCGACGAACACCGGGGAGCTGTTTTTT. The rearrangement joins TRBV6-1 to TRBJ2-2; D may match TRBD1 or TRBD2 (5 bases each). CDR1 and CDR2 from the germline V gene are MNHNS and SASEGT. V lost 4 bases, J lost 0 bases, and 18 bases lay in between. The CDR3 totals 18 residues.

This clone appeared once. CDR3 loop: CASSSEGTQLLSNQPQHF. In DNA form, the CDR3 reads TGTGCCAGCAGCTCGGAGGGTACCCAACTCCTTAGCAATCAGCCCCAGCATTTT. The chain couples TRBV27 to TRBJ1-5; D unresolved. V gave up 6 bases and J gave up 0 bases, with 21 bases separating them. Germline CDR1 is MNHEY and CDR2 is SMNVEV (reference sequence). The length of the CDR3 is 18 residues.

The V call is TRBV6-5, the J call TRBJ2-5, with TRBD2 matching over 12 bases. V lost 6 bases, J lost 11 bases, and 7 bases stayed unmatched. In germline, CDR1 is MNHEY, CDR2 SVGAGI. CDR3 size: 13 residues. The CDR3 region is CASSDGTSGLQYF. CDR3 DNA: TGTGCCAGCAGCGACGGGACTAGCGGGCTTCAGTACTTC.

This clone has a handful of counts. This chain connects TRBV7-6 to TRBJ2-1; D is undetermined. Germline CDR1 reads SGHVS; CDR2 reads FNYEAQ. This CDR3 region has 13 residues. The ends were cut back, 5 bases at V and 8 bases at J, with 13 bases in the middle. The DNA of the CDR3 is TGTGCCAGCAGCCCCGGTCTGGCCGATGAGCAGTTCTTC. Translation: CASSPGLADEQFF.

This clone was detected a few times. The chain joins TRBV6-5 to TRBJ2-7; possible D gene TRBD1, 5 bases. The germline V and J ends were trimmed by 5 bases and 4 bases, with 12 bases remaining between them. Per germline, CDR1 MNHEY and CDR2 SVGAGI. The CDR3 is 13 amino acids. The DNA for the CDR3 is TGTGCCAGCAGTGAGACGACAGTGTACGAGCAGTACTTC. This translates into CASSETTVYEQYF.